The rows below give T cell receptor beta chains drawn from one sample of a study of blood T cell repertoires in COVID-19. The assay was immunoSEQ multiplex PCR, and TCRdb's table has in-frame clones only and misses some. The table records 45,000 to 50,000 clones, about 88% of them present only once. The sequenced sample consisted of peripheral blood. The source is a man aged 50 to 59 with active COVID-19. The conserved cysteine and the conserved F or W are not part of the CDR3 here.

v_gene: TRBV6-5
CDR3aa: ASRSGTGGDGYT

v_gene: TRBV7-3
CDR3aa: ASSRTSGDFGELF

v_gene: TRBV5-6
CDR3aa: ASSDPGQAYEQY

v_gene: TRBV7-9
CDR3aa: ASSLGDRHGYT

v_gene: TRBV6-1
CDR3aa: ASSEGTRVGYT

v_gene: TRBV4-1
CDR3aa: ASSQVGGAIIRRGEQF

v_gene: TRBV6-1
CDR3aa: ASSARTSGPTDTQY

v_gene: TRBV29-1
CDR3aa: SVVKGGNTGELF

v_gene: TRBV12-3/TRBV12-4
CDR3aa: ASSWTGSAF

v_gene: TRBV4-1
CDR3aa: ASSQGHRVHYGYT

v_gene: TRBV18
CDR3aa: ASSPGQGYNSPLH

v_gene: TRBV6-5
CDR3aa: ASTHRGGNGELF

v_gene: TRBV28
CDR3aa: ASSNGQFTDTQY

v_gene: TRBV24-1
CDR3aa: ATSASLGAGDYEQY

v_gene: TRBV19
CDR3aa: ASSNPDSSSYEQY

v_gene: TRBV6-1
CDR3aa: ASSERTGAHEQY

v_gene: TRBV19
CDR3aa: ASRGDRENEQY

v_gene: TRBV9
CDR3aa: ASSPSGLAGDNEQF

v_gene: TRBV11-2
CDR3aa: ASSLLTGQANYGYT

v_gene: TRBV10-3
CDR3aa: AISDPGVGNTEAF

v_gene: TRBV12-2
CDR3aa: ASRVHPGSKNTEAF

v_gene: TRBV7-2
CDR3aa: ASRLQGGPNEKLF

v_gene: TRBV28
CDR3aa: ASSPGTGGNTQY

v_gene: TRBV19
CDR3aa: ASSPRRRDEQF

v_gene: TRBV6-5
CDR3aa: ASSSQGEQY

v_gene: TRBV6-6
CDR3aa: ASRLDRKYEQY

v_gene: TRBV4-2
CDR3aa: ASSLERATYNEQF

v_gene: TRBV29-1
CDR3aa: SVEQGAEQF

v_gene: TRBV28
CDR3aa: ASNIGGGESSYNEQF

v_gene: TRBV4-2
CDR3aa: ASSRVGGSYGYT

v_gene: TRBV29-1
CDR3aa: SWGQLNTEAF

v_gene: TRBV28
CDR3aa: ASSLTSGGAKHIQY

v_gene: TRBV6-1
CDR3aa: ASSEGWRGETEAF

v_gene: TRBV6-6
CDR3aa: ASSPQGGTYEQY

v_gene: TRBV6-5
CDR3aa: ASSYRGNQETQY

v_gene: TRBV2
CDR3aa: ASSYRLAEVEGETQY

v_gene: TRBV5-4
CDR3aa: ASSFTGYEQY

v_gene: TRBV5-6
CDR3aa: ASSYTGTGIEKLF

v_gene: TRBV6-5
CDR3aa: ATHRVENTEAF

v_gene: TRBV5-1
CDR3aa: ASSLVGLAGFNEQF

v_gene: TRBV27
CDR3aa: ASSLFGGNYGYT

v_gene: TRBV4-1
CDR3aa: ASSQGLAENTGELF

v_gene: TRBV9
CDR3aa: ASSPRGSGSSYEQY

v_gene: TRBV4-2
CDR3aa: ASSQGSLTGELF

v_gene: TRBV6-5
CDR3aa: ASRDFGYGYT

v_gene: TRBV10-3
CDR3aa: AISEGGAEAF

v_gene: TRBV11-2
CDR3aa: ASSLAATRSGANVLT

v_gene: TRBV19
CDR3aa: ASSQGAPSGNTIY

v_gene: TRBV5-1
CDR3aa: ASRIEEDGYT

v_gene: TRBV29-1
CDR3aa: SLRTGLETDTQY

v_gene: TRBV4-1
CDR3aa: ASSHPFSDSEETQY

v_gene: TRBV24-1
CDR3aa: ATSIGRGYNEQF

v_gene: TRBV18
CDR3aa: ASSPGGEGQPQH

v_gene: TRBV7-9
CDR3aa: ASSLRGKYGYT

v_gene: TRBV19
CDR3aa: ASSSPGHRSGNTIY

v_gene: TRBV11-3
CDR3aa: ASSLVKRGSYEQY

v_gene: TRBV19
CDR3aa: ASMEAGDTNEQF